The 5 T cell receptor beta chains reported below all come from one sample, sequenced in a study of Graves' ophthalmopathy and Graves' hyperthyroidism. RNA transcripts served as template for amplifying TCR beta CDR3 sequences. The first-round RT-PCR employed HTBI primers together with the Qiagen OneStep RT-PCR kit. A multiplex PCR was then performed as the second round. TCRdb re-called the multiplex PCR reads through MiXCR, storing one row per CDR3 protein. This table holds around 600,000 distinct CDR3 sequences, over 40% found once. The sequenced sample consisted of peripheral blood. The source is an adult man with Graves' ophthalmopathy.

The V call is TRBV29-1, the J call TRBJ2-6; D not resolved. V was clipped by 0 bases and J by 2 bases, with 20 bases between them. The CDR3 runs to 19 residues. Per the germline V gene, CDR1 is SQVTM and CDR2 is ANQGSEA. CDR3 DNA: TGCAGCGTTGAAGAAACAAATTGGTGGTCCCTTACTGGGGCCAACGTCCTGACTTTC. This translates into CSVEETNWWSLTGANVLTF.

This clonotype has ten or more counts. This chain joins TRBV7-9 and TRBJ2-7; D tentatively fits TRBD1 or TRBD2 (6 bases each). This CDR3 is 14 amino acids long. Germline V gene lookup returns CDR1 SEHNR and CDR2 FQNEAQ (reference sequence). Trimming removed 4 bases from V and 3 bases from J, with 13 bases in between. CDR3 nucleotide sequence: TGTGCCAGCAGCTCCGGGGGCAGGGGCTACGAGCAGTACTTC. Its protein product is CASSSGGRGYEQYF. Based on the CDR3 plus reference TRBV7-9 and TRBJ2-7, the full variable domain is DTGVSQNPRHKITKRGQNVTFRCDPISEHNRLYWYRQTLGQGPEFLTYFQNEAQLEKSRLLSDRFSAERPKGSFSTLEIQRTEQGDSAMYLCASSSGGRGYEQYFGPGTRLTVT.

The chain couples TRBV29-1 to TRBJ1-2; D gene unclear. This CDR3 is built from 8 residues. Between the trimmed V and J ends, which lost 5 bases and 11 bases, there was a span of 6 bases. CDR1 is SQVTM and CDR2 is ANQGSEA in the germline V gene. CDR3 nucleotide sequence: TGCAGCGTTTTGGGGTACACCTTC. Translation: CSVLGYTF. Filled out from reference TRBV29-1 and TRBJ1-2, the complete variable domain reads SAVISQKPSRDICQRGTSLTIQCQVDSQVTMMFWYRQQPGQSLTLIATANQGSEATYESGFVIDKFPISRPNLTFSTLTVSNMSPEDSSIYLCSVLGYTFGSGTRLTVV.

The rearrangement uses TRBV2 and TRBJ1-6; D is perhaps TRBD1 (6 bases). The CDR3 totals 14 residues. Trimming left V 4 bases short and J 8 bases short, with 12 bases between. Germline values: CDR1 SNHLY, CDR2 FYNNEI. DNA of the CDR3: TGTGCCAGCAGTGCCGACAGGATCGATTCACCCCTCCACTTT. Encoded protein: CASSADRIDSPLHF.

This clonotype appeared a few times. V usage is TRBV7-9 and J usage is TRBJ2-7; D is possibly TRBD1 (5 bases). Trimming left V 1 base short and J 5 bases short, with 6 bases between. Germline CDR1 and CDR2: SEHNR and FQNEAQ (reference sequence). The CDR3 spans 12 residues. CDR3 in amino acids: CASSLDRNEQYF. CDR3 sequence (DNA): TGTGCCAGCAGCTTAGACAGGAACGAGCAGTACTTC.